These 10 T cell receptor beta chains share one sample of origin, sequenced in a study of graft-versus-host responses after intestinal transplantation. Clones were sequenced by immunoSEQ multiplex PCR, and TCRdb holds only the in-frame ones, with some missing. The sample has about 15,000 clones, approximately 59% seen once; the top ten hold around 13%. Processed graft tissue released its intraepithelial and lamina propria lymphocytes. Sequencing was performed on ileum tissue, taken 524 days after transplant. The origin of the receptors is a human patient who received an intestinal transplant, so some T cells may come from the graft donor.

The chain has TRBV30 and TRBJ1-5, with 10 bases matching TRBD1. Germline lookup yields CDR1 GTSNPN and CDR2 SVGIG (reference sequence). V was clipped by 2 bases and J by 2 bases; unmatched bases: 6. The CDR3 length is 16 residues. CDR3 nucleotides: TGTGCCTGGAGTCCAATCGGACAGGGGGGCAATCAGCCCCAGCATTTT. This sequence encodes CAWSPIGQGGNQPQHF.

This clone showed up just a few times. The J gene is TRBJ1-1, the V gene TRBV11-2, with 7 bases fitting TRBD1. The V and J ends lost 3 bases and 4 bases, in that order; junction bases with no gene match: 8. The CDR3 has 15 amino acids. Germline V CDR1 and CDR2: SGHAT, FQNNGV. The CDR3 bases are TGTGCCAGCAGCTTCAGGGGGTTGGGGAGCACTGAAGCTTTCTTT. Residues: CASSFRGLGSTEAFF.

This rearrangement joins TRBV4-1 to TRBJ2-7, with D possibly matching TRBD1 (5 bases). V lost 3 bases and J 3 bases, leaving 12 bases between the germline ends. CDR1 and CDR2 (germline): MGHRA, YSYEKL. CDR3 length: 14 amino acids. For the CDR3, the DNA is TGCGCCAGCAGCCAGAACAGGAACGACTACGAGCAGTACTTC. It yields the protein CASSQNRNDYEQYF.

This chain joins TRBV23-1 and TRBJ2-7; a possible D gene is TRBD2 (5 bases). TRBV23-1 is an ORF for which the function is uncertain. The V end was cut by 11 bases, the J end by 0 bases, with 14 bases between. The CDR3 sequence is 13 residues long. DNA for the CDR3: TGCGCCTTCCAGACAACTAGCTCCTACGAGCAGTACTTC. As protein: CAFQTTSSYEQYF.

The V call is TRBV4-3, the J call TRBJ1-6; possible D gene TRBD1, 6 bases. Germline assignment: CDR1 LGHNA and CDR2 YSLEER. Trimming removed 1 base at V and 8 bases at J, with 15 bases between. The CDR3 runs to 16 residues. The CDR3, as DNA: TGCGCCAGCAGCCAAGCCCGGGACACCACCTATTCACCCCTCCACTTT. Amino acid sequence: CASSQARDTTYSPLHF.

Here the CDR3 reads CASSAGQSSGNTIYF. Written as DNA, the CDR3 is TGTGCCAGCAGCGCGGGACAGAGCTCTGGAAACACCATATATTTT. The chain combines TRBV7-9 with TRBJ1-3; 7 bases align to TRBD1. Germline V gene sequence: CDR1 SEHNR, CDR2 FQNEAQ (reference sequence). The J segment lost 0 bases and the V segment lost 5 bases, leaving 4 bases of the junction unmatched. The CDR3 has 15 amino acids. The whole variable domain, filled in from reference TRBV7-9 and TRBJ1-3, reads DTGVSQNPRHKITKRGQNVTFRCDPISEHNRLYWYRQTLGQGPEFLTYFQNEAQLEKSRLLSDRFSAERPKGSFSTLEIQRTEQGDSAMYLCASSAGQSSGNTIYFGEGSWLTVV.

The chain joins TRBV6-1 to TRBJ1-1; perhaps TRBD1 as D (6 bases). The CDR3 has 14 residues. Germline assignment: CDR1 MNHNS and CDR2 SASEGT. V gave up 4 bases and J gave up 6 bases, with 15 bases separating them. For the CDR3, the DNA is TGTGCCAGCAGTGTACCGGGCCCAGGGGCTGAAGCTTTCTTT. This codes for CASSVPGPGAEAFF.

The chain employs TRBV10-3 and TRBJ2-3, with D perhaps matching TRBD2 (6 bases). The CDR3 runs 16 residues. The germline V and J ends were trimmed by 2 bases and 0 bases, with 12 bases remaining between them. The germline V gene has CDR1 ENHRY and CDR2 SYGVKD. The CDR3 reads CAISEAGSGSTDTQYF. CDR3 nucleotides: TGTGCCATCAGTGAGGCGGGGAGCGGAAGCACAGATACGCAGTATTTT.

V is TRBV4-1 and J is TRBJ2-7, with TRBD1 identical over 8 bases. The length of the CDR3 is 13 residues. Germline V lookup: CDR1 MGHRA, CDR2 YSYEKL. With 7 bases clipped from V and 7 bases from J, the junction kept 9 bases outside the gene matches. The chain's CDR3 is CASTRTGSGEQYF. CDR3 sequence (DNA): TGCGCCAGCACAAGGACAGGGTCCGGTGAGCAGTACTTC.

The sample holds a few counts of this clone. This sequence joins TRBV19 and TRBJ2-5; 9 bases agree with TRBD2. The CDR3 extends over 14 amino acids. The germline gives CDR1 LNHDA, CDR2 SQIVND (reference sequence). Losses at the gene ends were 4 bases for V and 4 bases for J; bases not matched to a gene: 4. The CDR3: CASSSGGAGETQYF. CDR3 sequence (DNA): TGTGCCAGTAGTAGCGGGGGGGCGGGAGAGACCCAGTACTTC.